This T cell receptor (beta chain) was identified during a study of cytomegalovirus exposure and HLA in healthy donors. As regards this clone: Antigen: not known.

Primers for the PCR totalled 60 Vbeta and 13 Jbeta. The data were produced by immunoSEQ multiplex PCR, yet TCRdb's version contains in-frame clones alone and is incomplete. The sample contains over 150,000 clones, approximately 77% of which appear only once. V lost 1 base, J lost 7 bases, and 17 bases lay in between. The CDR3 spans 15 residues. The germline V gene has CDR1 SNHLY and CDR2 FYNNEI. Study-level findings and limits: Across donors, presence/absence analyses took sequencing depth to be roughly uniform. Later analysis revealed greater clonal expansion in HLA-associated TCR beta chains than in equally common others. Excluded: some indistinguishable V segments such as TRBV6-2 and TRBV6-3. Beyond CMV serostatus, there was no information to go on about immune exposure.

The sequence was obtained from a man aged 45-65 years in good health and CMV-seropositive. Sequenced input: PBMCs. The rearrangement links TRBV2 to TRBJ2-7; D is perhaps TRBD2 (6 bases). The CDR3 is CASSEVRATGEEQYF. CDR3 sequence (DNA): TGTGCCAGCAGTGAAGTGAGGGCCACGGGGGAAGAGCAGTACTTC.